This T cell receptor (beta chain) was retrieved from a study of blood T cell repertoires in COVID-19. The overall study: Nucleic acid was either cDNA or gDNA, and it came from T cells, B-cell-depleted T cells, or PBMCs.

Only in-frame clones appear in the TCRdb table, and some are missing; sequencing was by immunoSEQ multiplex PCR. Of 250,000 to 350,000 clones in the sample, roughly nine tenths are singletons; the top ten hold about 6.8%. CDR3 length equals 15 residues. Per the germline V gene, CDR1 is KGHSH and CDR2 is LQKENI. V was trimmed by 6 bases and J by 5 bases, leaving 19 bases between them. Sequenced: peripheral blood. The receptor was derived from a man between 18 and 29 years old who had recovered from COVID-19. The chain has TRBV18 and TRBJ1-1; D is perhaps TRBD1 (6 bases). The CDR3 DNA follows: TGTGCCAGCTCCAAACCAAGTGTGGGGGCGACTGAAGCTTTCTTT. The encoded protein is CASSKPSVGATEAFF. The whole variable domain, filled in from reference TRBV18 and TRBJ1-1, reads NAGVMQNPRHLVRRRGQEARLRCSPMKGHSHVYWYRQLPEEGLKFMVYLQKENIIDESGMPKERFSAEFPKEGPSILRIQQVVRGDSAAYFCASSKPSVGATEAFFGQGTRLTVV.